The 19 T cell receptor beta chains presented below share a single source sample, sequenced in a study of CD8+ T cells in alopecia areata. cDNA serving as the sequencing template came from extracted, reverse transcribed RNA. TCRdb's copy holds only in-frame clones and misses some; the assay was immunoSEQ multiplex PCR. The sample lists about 220,000 clones, about 58% seen once, with roughly 1.5% in the top ten. The treatment here: oral pan-JAK inhibitor, 5-10 mg twice daily. This sample comprised CD4+ T cells sorted from blood, obtained at week 4, from a patient treated with tofacitinib. The receptors derive from a human donor with alopecia areata.

This clone is a singleton in its sample. The gene calls are TRBV29-1 and TRBJ2-7; 8 bases agree with TRBD2. From germline, CDR1 is SQVTM and CDR2 ANQGSEA. This CDR3 comprises 15 residues. The V gene end was trimmed by 1 base and the J gene end by 3 bases; junction bases not matched to a gene: 8. CDR3 residues: CSVEGTSNKNYEQYF. CDR3 bases: TGCAGCGTTGAAGGGACTAGCAATAAAAACTACGAGCAGTACTTC.

This sequence joins TRBV4-3 and TRBJ1-6, with D possibly being TRBD1 (5 bases). This CDR3 comprises 16 residues. V was shortened by 3 bases and J by 13 bases, with 22 bases between the two germline ends. The germline CDR1 and CDR2 sequences are LGHNA and YSLEER. CDR3 region: CASSQGVPAAIAPLHF. The CDR3 DNA is TGCGCCAGCAGCCAGGGGGTCCCAGCGGCGATCGCGCCCCTCCACTTT.

This clone was detected only a few times. The chain is built from TRBV7-6 and TRBJ2-3; 9 positions agree with TRBD2. Unmatched junction bases numbered 8, after V lost 6 bases and J lost 1 base. The germline CDR1 and CDR2 sequences are SGHVS and FNYEAQ. The CDR3 runs to 16 residues. The CDR3 reads CASSLLSGGGTDTQYF. The CDR3 coding sequence is TGTGCCAGCAGTCTCCTTAGCGGGGGAGGCACAGATACGCAGTATTTT.

This clone was counted only a few times. The V call is TRBV6-5, the J call TRBJ2-5; 9 bases match TRBD1. Germline V CDR1 and CDR2: MNHEY, SVGAGI. CDR3 length: 14 residues. V lost 6 bases, J lost 4 bases, and 6 bases stayed unmatched. The CDR3 sequence is CASRNTGGRETQYF. CDR3 coding DNA: TGTGCCAGCAGAAACACAGGGGGCAGAGAGACCCAGTACTTC.

The chain links TRBV30 to TRBJ1-6, with unresolved D. The CDR3 length is 13 residues. The V gene's germline CDR1 is GTSNPN and CDR2 SVGIG (reference sequence). Deletions cut 4 bases from V and 9 bases from J, with 13 bases between. The CDR3 loop is CAWTFWGGSPLHF. The CDR3 DNA reads as TGTGCCTGGACCTTTTGGGGAGGTTCACCCCTCCACTTT.

The chain combines TRBV30 with TRBJ2-7; 10 bases are shared with TRBD1. V lost 8 bases and J lost 2; bases outside the gene matches: 6. This CDR3 has 13 residues. Germline CDR1 reads GTSNPN; CDR2 reads SVGIG (reference sequence). The CDR3 DNA is TGTGCCGTCCGGGACAGGGGCCCCTACGAGCAGTACTTC. It yields the protein CAVRDRGPYEQYF.

This clone was recorded a few times. The chain is built from TRBV5-1 and TRBJ1-1; D is unresolved. V was trimmed by 4 bases and J by 4 bases, leaving 11 bases between them. Per the germline V gene, CDR1 is SGHRS and CDR2 is YFSETQ. The CDR3 consists of 13 residues. CDR3 sequence (DNA): TGCGCCAGCAGCGAAGCCGGTGCCACTGAAGCTTTCTTT. The encoded protein is CASSEAGATEAFF.

The chain joins TRBV29-1 to TRBJ1-2; 8 nucleotides align to TRBD1. The trim removed 4 bases at V and 6 bases at J, leaving 4 bases unmatched. CDR1 is SQVTM and CDR2 is ANQGSEA in the germline V gene. This CDR3 region has 12 residues. CDR3 nucleotide sequence: TGCAGCGTTGTACACAGGGGGGATGGCTACACCTTC. Translation gives CSVVHRGDGYTF.

This clone was seen just once. The V call is TRBV30, the J call TRBJ1-6; D is undetermined. Germline CDR1 and CDR2: GTSNPN and SVGIG (reference sequence). The CDR3 length is 15 residues. V gave up 3 bases and J gave up 0 bases, with 9 bases separating them. CDR3 sequence reads: CAWRDRGSYNSPLHF. The CDR3 DNA reads as TGTGCCTGGAGGGACCGGGGCTCCTATAATTCACCCCTCCACTTT.

This chain joins TRBV7-8 and TRBJ2-5, with D possibly called TRBD1 or TRBD2 (5 bases each). V lost 5 bases and J lost 5, with 9 bases in between. Germline CDR1 reads SGHVS; CDR2 reads FQNEAQ. The CDR3 spans 12 residues. The CDR3 region is CASSPGRETQYF. The CDR3 DNA is TGTGCCAGCAGCCCGGGGCGGGAGACCCAGTACTTC.

This chain connects TRBV30 to TRBJ1-5; 9 bases fit TRBD1. This CDR3 is built from 14 residues. Germline CDR1 GTSNPN, CDR2 SVGIG (reference sequence). V dropped 5 bases and J dropped 2; count of bases not matched to a gene: 4. CDR3 DNA: TGTGCCTGGGGGACAGGGATAGGCAATCAGCCCCAGCATTTT. As protein: CAWGTGIGNQPQHF. Variable domain in full (rest from reference TRBV30 and TRBJ1-5): SQTIHQWPATLVQPVGSPLSLECTVEGTSNPNLYWYRQAAGRGLQLLFYSVGIGQISSEVPQNLSASRPQDRQFILSSKKLLLSDSGFYLCAWGTGIGNQPQHFGDGTRLSIL.

This clone was picked up many times. The chain joins TRBV4-3 to TRBJ2-6, with D perhaps matching TRBD1 (5 bases). Looked up from germline, CDR1 is LGHNA and CDR2 is YSLEER. V was cut by 5 bases and J by 1 base, with 15 bases left in between. There are 17 residues in the CDR3. Here the CDR3 DNA reads TGCGCCAGCAGCGTGCAAACCAGGGTGTCTGGGGCCAACGTCCTGACTTTC. Amino acid sequence: CASSVQTRVSGANVLTF.

This chain uses TRBV5-1 with TRBJ2-7; no definite D call. In germline, CDR1 is SGHRS, CDR2 YFSETQ. CDR3 length: 14 residues. V lost 0 bases to trimming and J lost 5 bases, with 12 bases between them. CDR3 bases: TGCGCCAGCAGCTTGGTTGCCAGACTTAACGAGCAGTACTTC. This translates into CASSLVARLNEQYF.

V and J are TRBV7-6 and TRBJ2-3; 7 bases map to TRBD2. This CDR3 has 16 amino acids. Germline lookup yields CDR1 SGHVS and CDR2 FNYEAQ. The ends lost 3 bases at V and 6 bases at J; junction bases unmatched: 12. The CDR3 is CASSLGLADPRDTQYF. CDR3 coding DNA: TGTGCCAGCAGCTTGGGTCTAGCGGATCCTCGGGATACGCAGTATTTT.

The chain recombines TRBV29-1 with TRBJ2-1, with a possible D match to TRBD1 (6 bases). The germline V gene encodes CDR1 SQVTM and CDR2 ANQGSEA. This CDR3 is 13 amino acids long. V was shortened by 7 bases and J by 4 bases, with 14 bases between the two germline ends. CDR3 protein: CSAGTNTYNEQFF. CDR3 nucleotides: TGCAGCGCAGGGACAAATACTTACAATGAGCAGTTCTTC.

The CDR3 reads CASSPPSADTQYF. The CDR3 coding sequence is TGTGCCAGCTCACCACCCTCCGCGGATACGCAGTATTTT. The rearrangement links TRBV18 to TRBJ2-3; D remains ambiguous. This CDR3 has 13 amino acids. Germline-derived CDR1 and CDR2 are KGHSH and LQKENI. Deletions cut 0 bases from V and 6 bases from J, with 7 bases between.

This chain links TRBV30 with TRBJ2-7; D unclear. V shed 1 base and J shed 7 bases, with 17 bases lying between them. This CDR3 is 14 amino acids long. Per germline, CDR1 GTSNPN and CDR2 SVGIG (reference sequence). The CDR3 bases are TGTGCCTGGAGTGAAAACAGCCCTTATGGTGAGCAGTACTTC. Its protein product is CAWSENSPYGEQYF.

This clone was picked up many times. This chain joins TRBV7-9 and TRBJ1-1; D is unresolved. V gave up 2 bases and J gave up 2 bases, with 6 bases separating them. Germline V gene data show CDR1 as SEHNR and CDR2 as FQNEAQ (reference sequence). This CDR3 is built from 13 residues. This CDR3 is CASSLWTNTEAFF. DNA of the CDR3: TGTGCCAGCAGCTTATGGACTAACACTGAAGCTTTCTTT.

The chain joins TRBV10-3 to TRBJ1-4; tentatively, D is TRBD1 (5 bases). Trimming took off 5 bases at V and 4 bases at J, with 14 bases between the two ends. The CDR3 contains 15 residues. Per germline, CDR1 ENHRY and CDR2 SYGVKD. The CDR3 coding sequence is TGTGCCATCAGTTCTTCGGAGGGGAGTAATGAAAAACTGTTTTTT. This codes for CAISSSEGSNEKLFF.